The T cell receptor beta chain described here comes from a study of OX40 agonist ivuxolimab in advanced cancers. Overall study: Partial responses were achieved by three patients, one with hepatocellular carcinoma and two with cutaneous melanoma.

Collection of blood occurred at baseline, at cycle 4 day 1, and at cycle 7 day 1. Points on this clone: The antigen remains undetermined.

CDR1 and CDR2 (germline): SGHDT, YYEEEE. V lost 4 bases to trimming and J lost 6 bases; unmatched junction nucleotides: 5. This CDR3 has 13 residues. The study, taken as a whole, reports: Within 6 weeks, CD4+ and CD8+ blood T cells expanded clonally at 0.1 to 3.0 mg/kg.

The table came from immunoSEQ multiplex PCR; TCRdb's copy has only in-frame clones and leaves some out. The sample consists of fewer than 50,000 clones, 92% of them appearing once. V is TRBV5-6 and J is TRBJ2-7; 9 bases match TRBD1. This clonotype was obtained from an adult with an advanced solid tumor such as melanoma, head and neck, liver or kidney cancer. The source material was CD4+ or CD8+ T cells sorted from blood, sampled in a trial of the OX40 agonist ivuxolimab. The CDR3 sequence: CASSPGTGSEQYF. DNA of the CDR3: TGTGCCAGCAGCCCAGGGACAGGGAGCGAGCAGTACTTC. Looking up the rest from reference TRBV5-6 and TRBJ2-7 gives the full variable domain: DAGVTQSPTHLIKTRGQQVTLRCSPKSGHDTVSWYQQALGQGPQFIFQYYEEEERQRGNFPDRFSGHQFPNYSSELNVNALLLGDSALYLCASSPGTGSEQYFGPGTRLTVT.